The 22 T cell receptor beta chains presented below share a single source sample, sequenced in a study of early T cells in non-severe SARS-CoV-2 infection. TCRdb reprocessed the 5' RACE reads via MiXCR and lists one record per CDR3 protein. The profile shows approximately 49,000 distinct CDR3 sequences, approximately 10% of them singletons. The sequencing input was whole blood. The receptors shown here come from an adult who was a healthcare worker with PCR-confirmed SARS-CoV-2 infection or an uninfected control (not recorded which).

This rearrangement joins TRBV28 to TRBJ1-1; D perhaps matches TRBD1 (6 bases). V shed 7 bases and J shed 9 bases, with 15 bases lying between them. This CDR3 spans 12 amino acids. From germline, CDR1 is MDHEN and CDR2 SYDVKM. The CDR3 loop is CASTLGQLKAFF. In DNA, the CDR3 is TGTGCCAGCACCCTGGGACAACTAAAAGCTTTCTTT.

This clonotype was counted at least ten times. The rearrangement links TRBV15 to TRBJ1-2; TRBD1 matches 7 bases. The CDR3 length is 14 residues. J lost 2 bases, V lost 3 bases, and 3 bases had no gene match. Germline lookup yields CDR1 LNHNV and CDR2 YYDKDF (reference sequence). The CDR3 is CATSSRDSNYGYTF. The CDR3, as DNA: TGTGCCACCAGCAGCCGGGACAGCAACTATGGCTACACCTTC.

This clonotype was seen a single time. The V and J genes are TRBV28 and TRBJ2-3; D is unclear. The ends were cut back, 1 base at V and 5 bases at J, with 16 bases in the middle. This CDR3 has 16 residues. Germline-derived CDR1 and CDR2 are MDHEN and SYDVKM. CDR3 residues: CASSLSAASPRDTQYF. The CDR3 DNA sequence: TGTGCCAGCAGTTTATCGGCAGCAAGTCCTCGAGATACGCAGTATTTT.

This clonotype has more than one count but fewer than ten. V and J are TRBV6-1 and TRBJ1-5; D is uncertain. The V end was cut by 5 bases, the J end by 2 bases, with 13 bases between. CDR3 size: 15 residues. CDR1 is MNHNS, CDR2 SASEGT, per germline. In nucleotides, the CDR3 is TGTGCCAGCAGTATAGGGTCGGGCGGCAATCAGCCCCAGCATTTT. It yields the protein CASSIGSGGNQPQHF.

The chain carries TRBV6-5 and TRBJ1-6; D unresolved. Trimming left V 4 bases short and J 10 bases short, with 14 bases between. This CDR3 region has 14 residues. Germline lookup yields CDR1 MNHEY and CDR2 SVGAGI. Here the CDR3 DNA reads TGTGCCAGCAGTTCGACGGCCATACGATCACCCCTCCACTTT. Encoded protein: CASSSTAIRSPLHF.

This clonotype has ten or more counts. The chain joins TRBV11-3 to TRBJ1-1; 8 nucleotides match TRBD1. This CDR3 spans 14 amino acids. Germline trimming cut 3 bases from V and 7 bases from J; bases unmatched to any gene: 7. Germline lookup yields CDR1 SGHNT and CDR2 YENEEA. CDR3 residues: CASSFYLGQGEAFF. CDR3 nucleotides: TGTGCCAGCAGCTTTTACCTCGGACAGGGTGAAGCTTTCTTT. The entire variable domain, with the rest obtained from reference TRBV11-3 and TRBJ1-1, is as follows: EAGVVQSPRYKIIEKKQPVAFWCNPISGHNTLYWYLQNLGQGPELLIRYENEEAVDDSQLPKDRFSAERLKGVDSTLKIQPAELGDSAVYLCASSFYLGQGEAFFGQGTRLTVV.

This clonotype was seen only a few times. The J gene is TRBJ1-1, the V gene TRBV3-1, with 11 nucleotides matching TRBD1. J lost 11 bases, V lost 3 bases, and 11 bases had no gene match. Germline V gene data show CDR1 as LGHDT and CDR2 as YNNKEL (reference sequence). The CDR3 has 15 residues. The CDR3 reads CASSHRDRGAREAFF. In DNA form, the CDR3 reads TGTGCCAGCAGCCACCGGGACAGGGGGGCAAGGGAGGCTTTCTTT.

This clonotype has just a few counts. The V call is TRBV20-1, the J call TRBJ1-2, with TRBD1 matching 7 bases. This CDR3 contains 13 residues. CDR1 DFQATT and CDR2 SNEGSKA come from the germline V gene (reference sequence). The trim removed 0 bases at V and 6 bases at J, leaving 4 bases unmatched. In nucleotides, the CDR3 is TGCAGTGCTAGAGATCGTACAGGGGATGGCTACACCTTC. It codes for CSARDRTGDGYTF.

The chain couples TRBV7-3 to TRBJ2-1; D call uncertain. This CDR3 has 15 amino acids. V gave up 2 bases and J gave up 5 bases, with 13 bases separating them. CDR1 is SGHTA and CDR2 is FQGTGA in the germline V gene. CDR3 amino acids: CASSLAPHHDNEQFF. Written as DNA, the CDR3 is TGTGCCAGCAGCTTAGCTCCGCACCATGACAATGAGCAGTTCTTC.

Only a few counts were recorded for this clonotype. The chain couples TRBV29-1 to TRBJ2-1; 9 bases agree with TRBD2. From germline, CDR1 is SQVTM and CDR2 ANQGSEA. Germline trimming cut 3 bases from V and 0 bases from J; bases unmatched to any gene: 6. The CDR3 is 16 amino acids. In DNA form, the CDR3 reads TGCAGCGTTGATCGTGCAGCGGGGGGCTCCTACAATGAGCAGTTCTTC. As protein: CSVDRAAGGSYNEQFF.

This clonotype was seen repeatedly, ten times or more. This chain connects TRBV6-5 to TRBJ2-7; TRBD2 aligns across 7 bases. The CDR3 consists of 13 residues. V trimming: 4 bases; J trimming: 2 bases; junction bases outside the gene matches: 2. Germline CDR1 MNHEY, CDR2 SVGAGI. The CDR3 loop is CASSWGGAYEQYF. The CDR3 DNA reads as TGTGCCAGCAGTTGGGGAGGGGCCTACGAGCAGTACTTC.

The rearrangement joins TRBV20-1 to TRBJ2-2, with D uncertain. CDR3 length: 14 amino acids. Trimming took 2 bases from V and 4 from J, leaving 11 bases between them. Germline loops: CDR1 DFQATT, CDR2 SNEGSKA (reference sequence). The CDR3 reads CSARHLIFTGELFF. DNA for the CDR3: TGCAGTGCTAGACACTTAATCTTCACCGGGGAGCTGTTTTTT.

This clonotype occurred once. V and J are TRBV25-1 and TRBJ2-6; no definite D call. Trimming left V 0 bases short and J 3 bases short, with 9 bases between. Per the germline V gene, CDR1 is MGHDK and CDR2 is SYGVNS. CDR3 length: 16 amino acids. CDR3 amino acids: CASSEYIRGGANVLTF. The CDR3 DNA sequence: TGTGCCAGCAGTGAATATATTCGAGGTGGGGCCAACGTCCTGACTTTC.

V is TRBV5-1 and J is TRBJ2-7; tentatively, D is TRBD2 (5 bases). There are 13 residues in the CDR3. The V end was cut by 2 bases, the J end by 2 bases, with 8 bases between. From germline, CDR1 is SGHRS and CDR2 YFSETQ. CDR3 nucleotide sequence: TGCGCCAGCAGCTTTGACTATACCTACGAGCAGTACTTC. Amino acids: CASSFDYTYEQYF.

This clonotype was found many times. The chain carries TRBV5-6 and TRBJ1-5; D ambiguous. The V and J ends lost 0 bases and 0 bases respectively, with 7 bases between them. The CDR3 is made up of 15 amino acids. Germline loops: CDR1 SGHDT, CDR2 YYEEEE. The CDR3 nucleotides are TGTGCCAGCAGCTTGGAGCGGTTTAGCAATCAGCCCCAGCATTTT. Amino acids: CASSLERFSNQPQHF.

V and J are TRBV10-3 and TRBJ2-3; no clear D. Trimming took off 4 bases at V and 4 bases at J, with 9 bases between the two ends. The CDR3 covers 13 residues. CDR1 is ENHRY and CDR2 is SYGVKD in the germline V gene. This CDR3 is CAISGGVADTQYF. CDR3 DNA: TGTGCCATCAGTGGTGGGGTTGCAGATACGCAGTATTTT.

This clonotype was recorded at least ten times. The rearrangement joins TRBV7-9 to TRBJ1-3; D may be TRBD1 (5 bases). Germline CDR1 and CDR2: SEHNR and FQNEAQ (reference sequence). Trimming pared 7 bases from V and 0 bases from J, leaving 19 bases between. This CDR3 spans 17 amino acids. The CDR3 is CASTYVTGQASGNTIYF. In DNA form, the CDR3 reads TGTGCCAGCACCTACGTTACGGGGCAGGCCTCTGGAAACACCATATATTTT.

This chain connects TRBV4-3 to TRBJ2-7, with unresolved D. The CDR3 contains 13 residues. The V end was cut by 0 bases, the J end by 2 bases, with 5 bases between. CDR1 is LGHNA and CDR2 is YSLEER in the germline V gene. The CDR3 coding sequence is TGCGCCAGCAGCCAAGATCCCACCTACGAGCAGTACTTC. This codes for CASSQDPTYEQYF.

The V call is TRBV2, the J call TRBJ1-4, with 7 bases aligning to TRBD1. Germline V gene sequence: CDR1 SNHLY, CDR2 FYNNEI. This CDR3 is built from 15 residues. J was trimmed by 6 bases and V by 1 base; bases with no gene match: 5. The DNA of the CDR3 is TGTGCCAGCAGTGAAGGGCGACAGGGAGATGAAAAACTGTTTTTT. It codes for CASSEGRQGDEKLFF.

The chain is built from TRBV28 and TRBJ2-1; D gene unclear. Trimming left V 6 bases short and J 0 bases short, with 6 bases between. The length of the CDR3 is 13 residues. The germline gives CDR1 MDHEN, CDR2 SYDVKM. As DNA, the CDR3 is TGTGCCAGCAGACCCAGCTCCTACAATGAGCAGTTCTTC. Its translation: CASRPSSYNEQFF.

This clonotype occurred many times. The J gene is TRBJ1-1, the V gene TRBV11-2; the match to TRBD1 covers 8 bases. This CDR3 spans 15 amino acids. The junction had 11 bases not matched to a gene; V was cut back by 5 bases and J by 6 bases. CDR1 SGHAT and CDR2 FQNNGV come from the germline V gene. DNA for the CDR3: TGTGCCAGCAGCGGACGACAGGGGATCGCGGCTGAAGCTTTCTTT. Encoded protein: CASSGRQGIAAEAFF.

V usage is TRBV5-6 and J usage is TRBJ1-3; no clear D. Trimming pared 5 bases from V and 4 bases from J, leaving 10 bases between. CDR3 length equals 13 residues. CDR1 is SGHDT, CDR2 YYEEEE, per germline. The CDR3 spells CASSSASGNTIYF. The CDR3 DNA is TGTGCCAGCAGTTCGGCGTCAGGAAACACCATATATTTT.